The 8 T cell receptor beta chains below come from one sample, sequenced in a study of T cells after yellow fever vaccination. TCRdb called the 5' RACE reads again in MiXCR, with one record for every CDR3 protein. The profile shows approximately 120,000 distinct CDR3 sequences, 8.9% of them singletons. The material was CD8+ T cells sorted from PBMCs, obtained on the day of the yellow fever booster vaccination. These receptors were taken from a man aged 18 to 29 who received the YFV17D yellow fever vaccine.

This sequence joins TRBV19 and TRBJ1-1, with D possibly being TRBD1 (6 bases). Looked up from germline, CDR1 is LNHDA and CDR2 is SQIVND (reference sequence). Trimming took 9 bases from V and 4 from J, leaving 18 bases between them. The CDR3 covers 14 residues. CDR3 DNA: TGTGCCAGCGAAATGGACGAAGGGGGCACTGAAGCTTTCTTT. Encoded protein: CASEMDEGGTEAFF.

The V call is TRBV3-1, the J call TRBJ2-7; TRBD2 might be the D (5 bases). The CDR3 loop spans 13 amino acids. Germline CDR1 and CDR2: LGHDT and YNNKEL (reference sequence). Deletions cut 2 bases from V and 5 bases from J, with 10 bases between. DNA of the CDR3: TGTGCCAGCAGCCAATATTCCGGGGACGAGCAGTACGTC. It yields the protein CASSQYSGDEQYV.

This clonotype has a handful of counts. The chain joins TRBV5-1 to TRBJ2-1; D not resolved. In germline, CDR1 is SGHRS, CDR2 YFSETQ. The CDR3 loop spans 16 amino acids. V was cut by 3 bases and J by 0 bases, with 13 bases left in between. DNA for the CDR3: TGCGCCAGCAGCTCGACGGACCTTAGCTCCTACAATGAGCAGTTCTTC. Translating gives CASSSTDLSSYNEQFF.

The chain couples TRBV14 to TRBJ1-1; D uncertain. CDR3 length: 14 residues. CDR1 is SGHDN and CDR2 is FVKESK in the germline V gene. Trimming removed 5 bases from V and 4 bases from J, with 14 bases in between. CDR3 nucleotide sequence: TGTGCCAGCAGCGAGAGACTCCTTGGCACTGAAGCTTTCTTT. Its protein is CASSERLLGTEAFF. Complete variable domain (other parts from reference TRBV14 and TRBJ1-1): EAGVTQFPSHSVIEKGQTVTLRCDPISGHDNLYWYRRVMGKEIKFLLHFVKESKQDESGMPNNRFLAERTGGTYSTLKVQPAELEDSGVYFCASSERLLGTEAFFGQGTRLTVV.

This clonotype has at least ten counts. The J gene is TRBJ2-7, the V gene TRBV10-3; 8 positions match TRBD2. There are 15 residues in the CDR3. The junction had 11 bases not matched to a gene; V was cut back by 4 bases and J by 6 bases. Germline-derived CDR1 and CDR2 are ENHRY and SYGVKD. Written as DNA, the CDR3 is TGTGCCATCAGTGGGCGGGGGGTCGATGTGGGCGAGCAGTACTTC. It encodes CAISGRGVDVGEQYF.

The genes are TRBV5-5 and TRBJ1-1; D unclear. CDR1 is SGHKS, CDR2 YYEKEE, per germline (reference sequence). The germline V and J ends were trimmed by 6 bases and 11 bases, with 20 bases remaining between them. The CDR3 is 13 residues long. CDR3 in DNA: TGTGCCAGCAACCTCGCCTCCGGGGTAGGCGCTTTCTTT. It encodes CASNLASGVGAFF.

This clonotype is a singleton in its sample. The chain uses TRBV20-1 and TRBJ2-7; 8 bases are shared with TRBD1. CDR1 and CDR2 from the germline V gene are DFQATT and SNEGSKA (reference sequence). V trimming: 6 bases; J trimming: 4 bases; junction bases outside the gene matches: 2. The CDR3 consists of 11 residues. CDR3 sequence: CSARQGYEQYV. The CDR3 DNA reads TGCAGTGCCAGACAGGGGTACGAGCAGTACGTC.

This clonotype was counted at least ten times. The gene calls are TRBV9 and TRBJ1-6; tentatively, D is TRBD1 (6 bases). CDR3 length: 14 amino acids. The ends were cut back, 4 bases at V and 10 bases at J, with 15 bases in the middle. Germline V lookup: CDR1 SGDLS, CDR2 YYNGEE. CDR3 loop: CASSPWGAGSPLHF. CDR3 bases: TGTGCCAGCAGCCCTTGGGGGGCAGGATCACCCCTCCACTTT.